The next 10 T cell receptor beta chains were all read from a single sample in a study of patients and donors after allogeneic stem cell transplantation. TCRdb reprocessed the RT-PCR reads via MiXCR and lists one record per CDR3 protein. Of around 170,000 distinct CDR3 sequences listed, more than 20% are singletons. The sequenced sample was blood, either unsorted or a sorted T cell fraction (not recorded which). These receptor sequences come from a human donor who was either an allogeneic HSCT recipient or a stem cell or donor lymphocyte infusion donor (not recorded which). It is not recorded whose cells these are; they may come from a transplant donor.

This clonotype was detected a few times. The chain combines TRBV20-1 with TRBJ2-1, with TRBD2 matching 13 bases. CDR3 length equals 19 residues. The junction had 9 bases not matched to a gene; V was cut back by 1 base and J by 0 bases. In germline, CDR1 is DFQATT, CDR2 SNEGSKA (reference sequence). The CDR3 region is CSARGTSGRVQFSYNEQFF. CDR3 sequence (DNA): TGCAGTGCTAGAGGGACTAGCGGGAGAGTGCAATTCTCCTACAATGAGCAGTTCTTC.

The chain joins TRBV5-1 to TRBJ2-1; D remains unclear. V lost 1 base and J lost 1, with 9 bases in between. The CDR3 has 15 residues. Germline lookup yields CDR1 SGHRS and CDR2 YFSETQ. The CDR3 sequence is CASSLMTPSYNEQFF. CDR3 in DNA: TGCGCCAGCAGCTTGATGACACCTTCCTACAATGAGCAGTTCTTC.

This sequence joins TRBV20-1 and TRBJ2-6, with unresolved D. The CDR3 totals 14 residues. Germline-derived CDR1 and CDR2 are DFQATT and SNEGSKA (reference sequence). V was clipped by 6 bases and J by 0 bases, with 9 bases between them. CDR3 nucleotide sequence: TGCAGTGCGCCAAGGGCCTCTGGGGCCAACGTCCTGACTTTC. Translation: CSAPRASGANVLTF.

On this clonotype itself: Germline is not matched at one junction end, which may reflect a read error. The CDR3 spells CASSSLGGLSLF. CDR3 coding DNA: TGTGCCAGCAGCTCACTCGGAGGACTCTCTCTCTTC. V gene TRBV7-9 combines with J gene TRBJ2-7, with D possibly TRBD2 on 5 matching bases. Germline-derived CDR1 and CDR2 are SEHNR and FQNEAQ (reference sequence). The CDR3 covers 12 residues.

V usage is TRBV20-1 and J usage is TRBJ1-2; D is perhaps TRBD1 (5 bases). The CDR3 runs to 14 residues. V gave up 0 bases and J gave up 4 bases, with 12 bases separating them. Germline V gene data show CDR1 as DFQATT and CDR2 as SNEGSKA (reference sequence). The CDR3 reads CSAREVGGAYGYTF. The CDR3 DNA follows: TGCAGTGCTAGAGAGGTCGGGGGAGCCTATGGCTACACCTTC.

This clonotype was counted a few times. The rearrangement uses TRBV5-1 and TRBJ1-2, with a weak D call TRBD1 (5 bases). The CDR3 covers 13 residues. The V end was cut by 4 bases, the J end by 4 bases, with 11 bases between. In germline, CDR1 is SGHRS, CDR2 YFSETQ. The DNA for the CDR3 is TGCGCCAGCAGCGTGGGACCGAGCTATGGCTACACCTTC. Protein sequence: CASSVGPSYGYTF.

The table lists this clonotype with a few counts. The genes are TRBV20-1 and TRBJ1-1; 7 bases agree with TRBD1. The CDR3 runs to 15 residues. From germline, CDR1 is DFQATT and CDR2 SNEGSKA (reference sequence). Unmatched junction bases numbered 8, after V lost 3 bases and J lost 1 base. CDR3: CSARDYNRGNTEAFF. Written as DNA, the CDR3 is TGCAGTGCTAGGGACTACAACAGGGGGAACACTGAAGCTTTCTTT.

This rearrangement joins TRBV11-3 to TRBJ2-3; D gene uncertain. This CDR3 has 13 residues. Trimming shortened V by 3 bases and J by 0 bases, and 4 bases separated the two germline ends. Germline lookup yields CDR1 SGHNT and CDR2 YENEEA. CDR3 loop: CASSFPSTDTQYF. The CDR3 nucleotides read TGTGCCAGCAGCTTTCCTAGCACAGATACGCAGTATTTT.

V is TRBV20-1 and J is TRBJ1-2; D gene ambiguous. Germline V lookup: CDR1 DFQATT, CDR2 SNEGSKA (reference sequence). The length of the CDR3 is 10 residues. V lost 4 bases and J lost 10, with 10 bases in between. This CDR3 reads CSATTGDYTF. The CDR3 DNA reads TGCAGTGCTACCACTGGGGACTACACCTTC.

This clonotype was counted a few times. The CDR3 DNA is TGTGCCAGCAGCTTGGGAGCCTCGGCGGGTAATGAAAAACTGTTTTTT. Translating it yields CASSLGASAGNEKLFF. The rearrangement joins TRBV5-5 to TRBJ1-4; D gene unclear. V was trimmed by 0 bases and J by 4 bases, leaving 13 bases between them. The CDR3 contains 16 residues. Germline CDR1 reads SGHKS; CDR2 reads YYEKEE (reference sequence). Using reference TRBV5-5 and TRBJ1-4 for the parts outside the CDR3, the full variable domain is DAGVTQSPTHLIKTRGQQVTLRCSPISGHKSVSWYQQVLGQGPQFIFQYYEKEERGRGNFPDRFSARQFPNYSSELNVNALLLGDSALYLCASSLGASAGNEKLFFGSGTQLSVL.